This entry describes one T cell receptor (beta chain). The entry originates in a study of OX40 agonist ivuxolimab in advanced cancers. Study context: Subjects had a mean age of around 60 years, with a range of about 23 to 79; approximately 83% were male. Three patients got partial responses; one had hepatocellular carcinoma and two had cutaneous melanoma.

Data came from immunoSEQ multiplex PCR; TCRdb stores just in-frame clones and leaves some out. Among about 90,000 clones listed, roughly 89% were seen once. The CDR3 runs 14 residues. Trimming left V 0 bases short and J 7 bases short, with 9 bases between. CDR1 and CDR2 from the germline V gene are LNHNV and YYDKDF (reference sequence). Sequencing used CD4+ or CD8+ T cells sorted from blood, obtained in a trial of the OX40 agonist ivuxolimab. This clonotype originated in an adult with an advanced solid tumor such as melanoma, head and neck, liver or kidney cancer. V and J are TRBV15 and TRBJ1-4; a weak D match, TRBD1 (6 bases). The CDR3 bases are TGTGCCACCAGCAGAGATCAGGGGAGTGAAAAACTGTTTTTT. Amino acid sequence: CATSRDQGSEKLFF. Combining the CDR3 with reference TRBV15 and TRBJ1-4 gives the whole variable domain DAMVIQNPRYQVTQFGKPVTLSCSQTLNHNVMYWYQQKSSQAPKLLFHYYDKDFNNEADTPDNFQSRRPNTSFCFLDIRSPGLGDTAMYLCATSRDQGSEKLFFGSGTQLSVL.